This TCR beta chain was found in a study of radiotherapy plus CTLA-4 blockade in lung cancer (dated by TCRdb to the late 2010s). As for the study more broadly: Objective responses occurred in 18% of enrolled patients, and 30% to 35% achieved disease control.

This clone was detected only once. Its antigen is not yet known. Base-call qualities are not available, and no considerably larger clone is one nucleotide away. Overall study results and their limits: Early dynamic changes in blood T cell clones, together with increased serum interferon-beta after radiation, were reported as the strongest predictors of response. After treatment with radiotherapy and ipilimumab, TCR clones that came from tumors expanded in the peripheral blood.

The study tested focal radiation therapy combined with CTLA-4 blockade (ipilimumab) in patients with chemo-refractory metastatic non-small-cell lung cancer. Libraries were built with the immunoSEQ multiplex PCR assay. TCRdb limited this immuneACCESS table to in-frame rearrangements with V and J called. A share of clones is missing; checked studies link under half to unresolved V genes, and the rest is unexplained. Within this sample are around 45,000 clones, with roughly 67% of them counted one time only. The biggest ten clones account for 20% to 25% of the sample. The specimen was peripheral blood, collected from a patient treated with radiotherapy plus ipilimumab. This receptor was identified in a human donor with non-small cell lung cancer who had a partial response to radiotherapy plus ipilimumab.

DNA sequence: TGTGCCAGCTCCCCAACAGTCGACACCGTTCACTACGAGCAGTACTTC. This encodes CASSPTVDTVHYEQYF. The chain joins TRBV27 to TRBJ2-7; too little of a D gene remains to name it. CDR1 and CDR2 (MNHEY, SMNVEV) derive from the germline V gene (reference sequence). V gives up 8 bases and J gives up 3 bases, and the segment between their germline ends measures 23 bases. From cysteine to phenylalanine, the CDR3 is 16 amino acids long. Only the CDR3 region is kept as DNA, spanning 48 bases read in frame from base 1.